What follows are 21 T cell receptor beta chains derived from one specimen sequenced in a study of T cells in Graves' hyperthyroidism and ophthalmopathy. What was amplified from RNA transcripts were TCR beta CDR3 regions. The HTBI set primed first-round TCR CDR3 RT-PCR. Via MiXCR, TCRdb re-called the multiplex PCR reads, giving one row per CDR3 protein. The table records about 740,000 distinct CDR3 sequences, 14% of them present only once. The sequenced sample consisted of blood. The receptors stem from a young woman with Graves' hyperthyroidism.

This clonotype was observed a handful of times. The chain couples TRBV19 to TRBJ2-7; D possibly corresponds to TRBD1 (5 bases). The germline gives CDR1 LNHDA, CDR2 SQIVND (reference sequence). V was clipped by 3 bases and J by 3 bases, with 9 bases between them. This CDR3 spans 13 amino acids. CDR3 loop: CASSIDRFYEQYF. DNA of the CDR3: TGTGCCAGTAGTATCGACAGATTCTACGAGCAGTACTTC.

The rearrangement links TRBV19 to TRBJ2-1; D uncertain. The germline V gene has CDR1 LNHDA and CDR2 SQIVND (reference sequence). The CDR3 consists of 14 residues. With 7 bases removed from V and 4 bases from J, the gap between germline ends came to 14 bases. The CDR3 nucleotides read TGTGCCAGTACCTCGGCCCCCTTTTACAATGAGCAGTTCTTC. This sequence encodes CASTSAPFYNEQFF.

This clonotype has a handful of counts. V is TRBV28 and J is TRBJ1-2; D call uncertain. Germline V CDR1 and CDR2: MDHEN, SYDVKM. Trimming left V 5 bases short and J 4 bases short, with 5 bases between. The CDR3 totals 11 residues. The CDR3 nucleotides are TGTGCCAGCAGTGCCCGCTATGGCTACACCTTC. This gives the protein CASSARYGYTF.

Ten or more counts support this clonotype. This chain connects TRBV6-1 to TRBJ2-2; 8 bases fit TRBD2. The trim removed 6 bases at V and 0 bases at J, leaving 3 bases unmatched. Germline V CDR1 and CDR2: MNHNS, SASEGT. The CDR3 has 15 residues. The CDR3 DNA reads as TGTGCCAGCAGGTTAGCGGGACCGAACACCGGGGAGCTGTTTTTT. It is translated as CASRLAGPNTGELFF.

This chain uses TRBV20-1 with TRBJ2-7; D might be TRBD2 (5 bases). The CDR3 has 18 residues. The V gene's germline CDR1 is DFQATT and CDR2 SNEGSKA (reference sequence). Trimming left V 1 base short and J 3 bases short, with 25 bases between. CDR3 residues: CSARVEAATEYSGYEQYF. CDR3 in DNA: TGCAGTGCTAGAGTGGAGGCAGCCACTGAATACTCGGGCTACGAGCAGTACTTC.

This chain links TRBV2 with TRBJ2-4, with a possible D match to TRBD1 (5 bases). The V end was cut by 6 bases, the J end by 1 base, with 10 bases between. Germline CDR1 SNHLY, CDR2 FYNNEI. CDR3 size: 14 residues. The CDR3 region is CASSRTFAKNIQYF. In nucleotides, the CDR3 is TGTGCCAGCAGCCGGACATTCGCCAAAAACATTCAGTACTTC.

This clonotype was seen a handful of times. V gene TRBV7-9 combines with J gene TRBJ2-5; D possibly corresponds to TRBD1 (7 bases). This CDR3 is 10 amino acids long. V lost 11 bases and J 5 bases, leaving 9 bases between the germline ends. The germline CDR1 and CDR2 sequences are SEHNR and FQNEAQ (reference sequence). The DNA of the CDR3 is TGTGCCGCAGGGGGGGAGACCCAGTACTTC. This codes for CAAGGETQYF.

V is TRBV25-1 and J is TRBJ2-5, with D perhaps given as TRBD1 or TRBD2 (5 bases each). This CDR3 region has 20 residues. V lost 3 bases and J 0 bases, leaving 26 bases between the germline ends. Germline V gene lookup returns CDR1 MGHDK and CDR2 SYGVNS. The CDR3 nucleotides read TGTGCCAGCAGTGATTCGGGAAGGGAAACAGGCCCCGACCACCAAGAGACCCAGTACTTC. It encodes CASSDSGRETGPDHQETQYF. The variable domain in full, with the rest retrieved from reference TRBV25-1 and TRBJ2-5, is EADIYQTPRYLVIGTGKKITLECSQTMGHDKMYWYQQDPGMELHLIHYSYGVNSTEKGDLSSESTVSRIRTEHFPLTLESARPSHTSQYLCASSDSGRETGPDHQETQYFGPGTRLLVL.

Many counts were recorded for this clonotype. This chain uses TRBV27 with TRBJ2-1, with 9 bases lining up with TRBD2. The CDR3 is 17 amino acids. CDR1 is MNHEY, CDR2 SMNVEV, per germline (reference sequence). The V segment lost 4 bases and the J segment 4 bases; nucleotides outside the gene matches: 11. The CDR3 DNA reads TGTGCCAGCAGTTCCCGACTAGCGGCCAACGGTTACAATGAGCAGTTCTTC. Translating gives CASSSRLAANGYNEQFF.

This clonotype was recorded many times. The rearrangement uses TRBV7-2 and TRBJ2-1; 9 bases fit TRBD1. V shed 6 bases and J 7 bases; nucleotides not matched to a gene: 4. Germline assignment: CDR1 SGHTA and CDR2 FQGNSA. The CDR3 sequence is 13 residues long. CDR3 in DNA: TGTGCCAGCAGAAGACAGGGGGGGAATGAGCAGTTCTTC. Its translation is CASRRQGGNEQFF.

This clonotype was picked up many times. The chain carries TRBV28 and TRBJ2-5; D is perhaps TRBD2 (5 bases). Between the trimmed V and J ends, which lost 4 bases and 2 bases, there was a span of 11 bases. The CDR3 is 14 amino acids. The V gene's germline CDR1 is MDHEN and CDR2 SYDVKM. The CDR3 coding sequence is TGTGCCAGCAGTTCGAGGGATTCACAAGAGACCCAGTACTTC. It is translated as CASSSRDSQETQYF.

The CDR3 is CASSLGGGGPLGETQYF. The CDR3 DNA follows: TGTGCCAGCAGCTTAGGAGGAGGGGGGCCCCTTGGGGAGACCCAGTACTTC. The V call is TRBV7-2, the J call TRBJ2-5; D possibly matches TRBD1 or TRBD2 (6 bases each). The CDR3 is 17 amino acids. CDR1 and CDR2 from the germline V gene are SGHTA and FQGNSA. Between the trimmed V and J ends, which lost 1 base and 5 bases, there was a span of 20 bases.

This clonotype was found a few times. The genes are TRBV15 and TRBJ2-1; D might be TRBD1 or TRBD2, each matching 6 bases. Germline loops: CDR1 LNHNV, CDR2 YYDKDF (reference sequence). V shed 2 bases and J shed 10 bases, with 18 bases lying between them. The CDR3 has 15 residues. DNA of the CDR3: TGTGCCACCAGCAGATCGACCCGGAGAGGGGGGGAGCAGTTCTTC. It specifies CATSRSTRRGGEQFF.

This clonotype was recorded many times. This sequence joins TRBV20-1 and TRBJ2-7, with D uncertain. The V end was cut by 2 bases, the J end by 2 bases, with 16 bases between. The CDR3 has 15 amino acids. Germline V CDR1 and CDR2: DFQATT, SNEGSKA (reference sequence). CDR3 nucleotide sequence: TGCAGTGCTAGACTTCTGACGGGCCTGACCTACGAGCAGTACTTC. It encodes CSARLLTGLTYEQYF.

In this sample, this clonotype turned up many times. This sequence joins TRBV28 and TRBJ2-7, with a tentative D call TRBD2 (7 bases). Germline V CDR1 and CDR2: MDHEN, SYDVKM. Trimming stripped 7 bases from V and 5 bases from J, with 18 bases between. There are 14 residues in the CDR3. CDR3 residues: CASNGQGRGHEQYF. In nucleotides, the CDR3 is TGTGCCAGCAATGGGCAGGGGAGGGGCCACGAGCAGTACTTC.

The chain joins TRBV18 to TRBJ2-7; the match to TRBD1 covers 7 bases. The V segment lost 3 bases and the J segment 3 bases; nucleotides outside the gene matches: 11. CDR3 length equals 16 residues. Germline lookup yields CDR1 KGHSH and CDR2 LQKENI. CDR3 in DNA: TGTGCCAGCTCACCTCAACCAGGGGGTTCGTTCTACGAGCAGTACTTC. As protein: CASSPQPGGSFYEQYF.

This chain's CDR3 is CASSWQSDTQYF. The CDR3 nucleotides read TGTGCCAGTAGTTGGCAGTCAGATACGCAGTATTTT. The J gene is TRBJ2-3, the V gene TRBV19; no definite D call. Trimming removed 5 bases at V and 4 bases at J, with 7 bases between. The CDR3 length is 12 residues. Germline V gene lookup returns CDR1 LNHDA and CDR2 SQIVND (reference sequence).

CDR3 in DNA: TGTGCCAGCAGCCCGGATCTATTAGGCAGGGACCATGAAAAACTGTTTTTT. Translating it yields CASSPDLLGRDHEKLFF. V usage is TRBV3-1 and J usage is TRBJ1-4, with TRBD1 as a possible D gene (5 bases). The CDR3 is 17 residues long. The V end lost 4 bases, the J end lost 6 bases, and 21 bases lay between the germline ends. Germline V gives CDR1 LGHDT, CDR2 YNNKEL (reference sequence).

This clonotype was seen a few times. The chain links TRBV5-1 to TRBJ1-4; 7 nucleotides align to TRBD1. J was trimmed by 7 bases and V by 4 bases; bases with no gene match: 7. The CDR3 runs to 14 residues. Germline V gene sequence: CDR1 SGHRS, CDR2 YFSETQ. CDR3 in DNA: TGCGCCAGCAGCCTGACAGGGAAGAGTGAAAAACTGTTTTTT. Residues: CASSLTGKSEKLFF.

V and J are TRBV15 and TRBJ1-1; weak D call: TRBD1 (5 bases). Trimming took off 3 bases at V and 4 bases at J, with 18 bases between the two ends. The CDR3 has 16 amino acids. The germline gives CDR1 LNHNV, CDR2 YYDKDF (reference sequence). CDR3 nucleotides: TGTGCCACCAGCAGTAGAGTACCCCAGGGCAGCACTGAAGCTTTCTTT. This encodes CATSSRVPQGSTEAFF.

The chain uses TRBV5-1 and TRBJ2-5; D is possibly TRBD1 (6 bases). From germline, CDR1 is SGHRS and CDR2 YFSETQ. The CDR3 runs to 14 residues. The V end was cut by 4 bases, the J end by 5 bases, with 15 bases between. The CDR3 coding sequence is TGCGCCAGCAGCGGTTGGAACAGGGTGGAGACCCAGTACTTC. Amino acid sequence: CASSGWNRVETQYF.